This entry lists 17 T cell receptor beta chains sequenced from one sample in a study of blood T cell repertoires in COVID-19. Clones were read by immunoSEQ multiplex PCR, and TCRdb kept only the in-frame ones, dropping some. The repertoire holds approximately 61,000 clones, about 86% seen once, with roughly 15% in the top ten. The sequenced sample consisted of peripheral blood. These receptors all stem from a human donor in a cohort sampled during active COVID-19.

The chain joins TRBV18 to TRBJ2-7, with 7 nucleotides matching TRBD2. This CDR3 is 14 amino acids long. Germline V CDR1 and CDR2: KGHSH, LQKENI. V shed 3 bases and J 2 bases; nucleotides not matched to a gene: 4. This chain's CDR3 is CASSPSGPAYEQYF. The DNA of the CDR3 is TGTGCCAGCTCACCTAGCGGGCCAGCCTACGAGCAGTACTTC.

The table lists this clone with a few counts. The chain employs TRBV28 and TRBJ2-7; perhaps TRBD1 as D (6 bases). Germline assignment: CDR1 MDHEN and CDR2 SYDVKM. This CDR3 is built from 15 residues. V gave up 2 bases and J gave up 2 bases, with 13 bases separating them. The CDR3 region is CASSLRSRTAYEQYF. CDR3 coding DNA: TGTGCCAGCAGTTTAAGGTCTAGGACAGCCTACGAGCAGTACTTC.

The chain recombines TRBV19 with TRBJ2-2, with D unclear. Germline CDR1 is LNHDA and CDR2 is SQIVND (reference sequence). The germline V and J ends were trimmed by 3 bases and 1 base, with 9 bases remaining between them. This CDR3 has 15 residues. For the CDR3, the DNA is TGTGCCAGTAGTATCGGTCAGGTGAACACCGGGGAGCTGTTTTTT. Its translation is CASSIGQVNTGELFF.

The CDR3 DNA reads as TGCGCCAGCAAGGCTAGCGGGAGGGTTTCCAATGAGCAGTTCTTC. Translation: CASKASGRVSNEQFF. V is TRBV10-2 and J is TRBJ2-1; TRBD2 agrees at 12 bases. This CDR3 is built from 15 residues. Germline V CDR1 and CDR2: WSHSY, SAAADI. V dropped 7 bases and J dropped 6; count of bases not matched to a gene: 7.

J is TRBJ2-7 and V is TRBV7-6; 7 nucleotides match TRBD1. CDR1 and CDR2 from the germline V gene are SGHVS and FNYEAQ. The ends lost 5 bases at V and 3 bases at J; junction bases unmatched: 7. The length of the CDR3 is 14 residues. CDR3 region: CASSLGQPSYEQYF. The CDR3 DNA reads TGTGCCAGCAGCCTGGGACAGCCTAGCTACGAGCAGTACTTC. The whole variable domain, filled in from reference TRBV7-6 and TRBJ2-7, reads GAGVSQSPRYKVTKRGQDVALRCDPISGHVSLYWYRQALGQGPEFLTYFNYEAQQDKSGLPNDRFSAERPEGSISTLTIQRTEQRDSAMYRCASSLGQPSYEQYFGPGTRLTVT.

The chain recombines TRBV15 with TRBJ2-7, with TRBD2 matching over 7 bases. The CDR3 spans 15 residues. Trimming took 1 base from V and 9 from J; bases not matched to a gene: 12. Germline CDR1 and CDR2: LNHNV and YYDKDF (reference sequence). DNA for the CDR3: TGTGCCACCAGCAGAGTCGGGGGAGGGGAGGATCGGCAGTACTTC. Its protein product is CATSRVGGGEDRQYF.

The genes are TRBV6-5 and TRBJ1-1; D gene unclear. Trimming took off 0 bases at V and 4 bases at J, with 6 bases between the two ends. Germline V gene lookup returns CDR1 MNHEY and CDR2 SVGAGI. CDR3 size: 13 residues. The CDR3 reads CASSYSRGTEAFF. CDR3 coding DNA: TGTGCCAGCAGTTACTCCCGCGGCACTGAAGCTTTCTTT.

This clone has only one observation. The chain joins TRBV2 to TRBJ2-2, with D perhaps matching TRBD2 (5 bases). The CDR3 totals 15 residues. The germline gives CDR1 SNHLY, CDR2 FYNNEI. V dropped 6 bases and J dropped 0 bases, with 11 bases sitting between them. CDR3 residues: CASRGERTNTGELFF. The CDR3, as DNA: TGTGCCAGCAGGGGAGAACGGACGAACACCGGGGAGCTGTTTTTT.

The gene calls are TRBV3-1 (or the pseudogene TRBV3-2) and TRBJ2-3; the D is unclear. V was clipped by 0 bases and J by 6 bases, with 13 bases between them. The length of the CDR3 is 15 residues. The germline V gene encodes CDR1 LGHDT and CDR2 YNNKEL (reference sequence). This CDR3 reads CASSQELLNFDTQYF. The CDR3 nucleotides are TGTGCCAGCAGCCAAGAGTTACTAAACTTCGATACGCAGTATTTT.

This chain joins TRBV19 and TRBJ2-7; tentatively, D is TRBD2 (7 bases). Germline CDR1 LNHDA, CDR2 SQIVND (reference sequence). The CDR3 length is 15 residues. Trimming took 4 bases from V and 0 from J, leaving 13 bases between them. CDR3 sequence: CASSKGGGSSYEQYF. CDR3 bases: TGTGCCAGTAGTAAGGGCGGGGGCTCCTCCTACGAGCAGTACTTC.

The rearrangement joins TRBV7-3 to TRBJ1-2; 7 nucleotides match TRBD1. Germline lookup yields CDR1 SGHTA and CDR2 FQGTGA. V shed 9 bases and J 4 bases; nucleotides not matched to a gene: 5. The CDR3 loop spans 12 amino acids. CDR3 DNA: TGTGCCAGGCGCCGGGACAGCTATGGCTACACCTTC. As protein: CARRRDSYGYTF. Based on the CDR3 plus reference TRBV7-3 and TRBJ1-2, the full variable domain is GAGVSQTPSNKVTEKGKYVELRCDPISGHTALYWYRQSLGQGPEFLIYFQGTGAADDSGLPNDRFFAVRPEGSVSTLKIQRTERGDSAVYLCARRRDSYGYTFGSGTRLTVV.

This clone was detected once. This chain uses TRBV4-1 with TRBJ1-2; D is possibly TRBD1 (5 bases). V was trimmed by 0 bases and J by 4 bases, leaving 15 bases between them. The CDR3 runs 16 residues. CDR1 and CDR2 (germline): MGHRA, YSYEKL. This CDR3 is CASSQEVEGAFYGYTF. In nucleotides, the CDR3 is TGCGCCAGCAGCCAAGAGGTCGAAGGGGCCTTCTATGGCTACACCTTC.

The table lists this clone with a count of one. In nucleotides, the CDR3 is TGTGCCAGCAGCTTAACAGGCAGGACCTTAGGGAATCAGCCCCAGCATTTT. Translated, it gives CASSLTGRTLGNQPQHF. The gene calls are TRBV7-2 and TRBJ1-5; tentative D call: TRBD1 (5 bases). The CDR3 sequence is 17 residues long. Germline loops: CDR1 SGHTA, CDR2 FQGNSA. Trimming removed 2 bases from V and 4 bases from J, with 18 bases in between.

This chain's CDR3 is CASNFGGRSNEQFF. The CDR3 nucleotides read TGTGCCAGCAATTTTGGGGGGAGGAGCAATGAGCAGTTCTTC. The rearrangement links TRBV3-1 (or the pseudogene TRBV3-2) to TRBJ2-1; TRBD2 might be the D (6 bases). V lost 7 bases and J lost 6, with 16 bases in between. Germline CDR1 LGHDT, CDR2 YNNKEL (reference sequence). The CDR3 spans 14 residues.

Written as DNA, the CDR3 is TGCGCCAGCAGCCTGGCTCAACAGGGGGATAATGAAAAACTGTTTTTT. Its protein product is CASSLAQQGDNEKLFF. V gene TRBV5-1 combines with J gene TRBJ1-4, with 8 bases identical to TRBD1. There are 16 residues in the CDR3. Germline-derived CDR1 and CDR2 are SGHRS and YFSETQ. The trim removed 4 bases at V and 4 bases at J, leaving 9 bases unmatched.

V and J are TRBV28 and TRBJ2-7; 9 positions agree with TRBD2. Per the germline V gene, CDR1 is MDHEN and CDR2 is SYDVKM. Unmatched junction bases numbered 7, after V lost 4 bases and J lost 3 bases. The CDR3 has 15 residues. This chain's CDR3 is CASSSTSGRNYEQYF. DNA of the CDR3: TGTGCCAGCAGTTCAACTAGCGGGCGAAACTACGAGCAGTACTTC.

The rearrangement uses TRBV11-1 and TRBJ2-3, with 8 bases lining up with TRBD2. CDR1 SGHAT and CDR2 FQDESV come from the germline V gene (reference sequence). Germline trimming cut 3 bases from V and 8 bases from J; bases unmatched to any gene: 4. The CDR3 contains 13 residues. CDR3 sequence reads: CASSFAGGVTQYF. The CDR3, as DNA: TGTGCCAGCAGCTTCGCGGGAGGCGTTACGCAGTATTTT.